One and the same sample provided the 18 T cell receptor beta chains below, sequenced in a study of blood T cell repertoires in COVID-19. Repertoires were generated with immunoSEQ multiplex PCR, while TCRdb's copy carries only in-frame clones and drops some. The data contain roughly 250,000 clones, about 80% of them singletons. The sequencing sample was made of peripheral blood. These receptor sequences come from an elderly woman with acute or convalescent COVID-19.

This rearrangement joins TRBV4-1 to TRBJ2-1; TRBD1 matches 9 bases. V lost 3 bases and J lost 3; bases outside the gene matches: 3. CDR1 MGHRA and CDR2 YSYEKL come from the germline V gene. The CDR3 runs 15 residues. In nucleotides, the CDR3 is TGCGCCAGCAGCCAGGCGGACAGGGGCTACAATGAGCAGTTCTTC. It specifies CASSQADRGYNEQFF.

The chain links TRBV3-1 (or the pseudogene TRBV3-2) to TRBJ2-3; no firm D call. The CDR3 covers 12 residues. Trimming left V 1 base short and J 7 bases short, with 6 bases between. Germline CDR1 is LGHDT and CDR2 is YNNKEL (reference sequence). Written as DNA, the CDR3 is TGTGCCAGCAGCCAAGGGGCCAATACGCAGTATTTT. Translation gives CASSQGANTQYF.

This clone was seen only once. In nucleotides, the CDR3 is TGTGCCAGCAGCCCGGGGACAGGGTACTATGGCTACACCTTC. Amino acid sequence: CASSPGTGYYGYTF. The chain has TRBV3-1 (or the pseudogene TRBV3-2) and TRBJ1-2, with 9 bases identical to TRBD1. The CDR3 covers 14 residues. Germline CDR1 and CDR2: LGHDT and YNNKEL (reference sequence). Trimming cost V 4 bases and J 3 bases; bases outside gene matches: 3.

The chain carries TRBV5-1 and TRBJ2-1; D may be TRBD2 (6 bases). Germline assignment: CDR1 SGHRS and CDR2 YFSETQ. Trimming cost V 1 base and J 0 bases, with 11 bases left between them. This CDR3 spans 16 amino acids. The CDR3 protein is CASSLLATSSYNEQFF. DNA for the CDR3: TGCGCCAGCAGCTTGCTTGCGACTAGCTCCTACAATGAGCAGTTCTTC.

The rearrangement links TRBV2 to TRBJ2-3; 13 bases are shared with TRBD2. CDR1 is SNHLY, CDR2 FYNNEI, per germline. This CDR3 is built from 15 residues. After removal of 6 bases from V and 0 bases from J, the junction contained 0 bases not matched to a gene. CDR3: CASRTSGGSTDTQYF. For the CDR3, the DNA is TGTGCCAGCAGGACTAGCGGGGGGAGCACAGATACGCAGTATTTT.

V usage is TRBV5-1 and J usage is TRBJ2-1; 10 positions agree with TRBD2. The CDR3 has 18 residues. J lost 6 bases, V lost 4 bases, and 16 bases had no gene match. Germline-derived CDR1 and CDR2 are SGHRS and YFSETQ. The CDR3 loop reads CASSPRTSGGGKSNEQFF. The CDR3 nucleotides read TGCGCCAGCAGCCCCAGGACTAGCGGCGGGGGAAAAAGCAATGAGCAGTTCTTC.

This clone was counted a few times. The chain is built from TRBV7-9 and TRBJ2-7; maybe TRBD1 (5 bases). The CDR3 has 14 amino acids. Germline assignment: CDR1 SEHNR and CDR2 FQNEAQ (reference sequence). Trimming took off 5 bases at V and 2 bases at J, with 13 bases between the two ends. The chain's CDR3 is CASSPDSSPYEQYF. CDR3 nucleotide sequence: TGTGCCAGCAGCCCAGACAGCAGCCCCTACGAGCAGTACTTC.

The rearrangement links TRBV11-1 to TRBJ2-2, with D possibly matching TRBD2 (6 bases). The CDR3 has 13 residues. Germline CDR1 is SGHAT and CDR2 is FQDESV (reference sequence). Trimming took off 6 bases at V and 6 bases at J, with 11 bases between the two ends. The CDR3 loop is CASRLGGAGELFF. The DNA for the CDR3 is TGTGCCAGCAGACTAGGCGGGGCCGGGGAGCTGTTTTTT.

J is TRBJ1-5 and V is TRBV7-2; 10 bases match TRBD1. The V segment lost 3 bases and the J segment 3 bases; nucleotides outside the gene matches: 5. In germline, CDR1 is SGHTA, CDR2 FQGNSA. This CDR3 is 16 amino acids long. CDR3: CASSLTGGAFNQPQHF. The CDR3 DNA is TGTGCCAGCAGCTTGACAGGGGGCGCTTTCAATCAGCCCCAGCATTTT. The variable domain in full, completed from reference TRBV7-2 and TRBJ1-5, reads GAGVSQSPSNKVTEKGKDVELRCDPISGHTALYWYRQSLGQGLEFLIYFQGNSAPDKSGLPSDRFSAERTGGSVSTLTIQRTQQEDSAVYLCASSLTGGAFNQPQHFGDGTRLSIL.

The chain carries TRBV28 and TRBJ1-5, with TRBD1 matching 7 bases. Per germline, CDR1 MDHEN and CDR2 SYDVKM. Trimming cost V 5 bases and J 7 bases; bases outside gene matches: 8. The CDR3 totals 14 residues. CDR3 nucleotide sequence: TGTGCCAGCAGTCCCCAGGGGGGTTACCAGCCCCAGCATTTT. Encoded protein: CASSPQGGYQPQHF.

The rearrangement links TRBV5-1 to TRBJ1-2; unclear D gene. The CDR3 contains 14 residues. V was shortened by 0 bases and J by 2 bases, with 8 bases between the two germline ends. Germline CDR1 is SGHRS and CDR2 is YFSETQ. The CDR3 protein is CASSLDHSNYGYTF. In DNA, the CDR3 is TGCGCCAGCAGCTTGGATCACAGCAACTATGGCTACACCTTC.

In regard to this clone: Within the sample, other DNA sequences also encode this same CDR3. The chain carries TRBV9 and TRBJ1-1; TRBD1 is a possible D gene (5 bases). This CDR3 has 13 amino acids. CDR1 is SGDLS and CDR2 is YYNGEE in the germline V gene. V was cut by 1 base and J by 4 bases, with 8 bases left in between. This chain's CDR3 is CASSVSGGTEAFF. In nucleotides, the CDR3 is TGTGCCAGCAGCGTATCCGGGGGCACTGAAGCTTTCTTT.

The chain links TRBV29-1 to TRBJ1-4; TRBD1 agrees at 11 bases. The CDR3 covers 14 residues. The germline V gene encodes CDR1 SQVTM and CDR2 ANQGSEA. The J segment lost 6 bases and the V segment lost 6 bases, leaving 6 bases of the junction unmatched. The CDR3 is CSVGQGATDEKLFF. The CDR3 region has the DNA TGCAGCGTCGGACAGGGGGCAACGGATGAAAAACTGTTTTTT.

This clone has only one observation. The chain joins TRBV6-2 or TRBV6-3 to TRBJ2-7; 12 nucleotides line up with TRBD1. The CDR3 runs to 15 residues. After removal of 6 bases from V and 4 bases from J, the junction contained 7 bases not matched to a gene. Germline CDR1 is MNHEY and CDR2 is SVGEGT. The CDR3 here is CASSNRDRGRYEQYF. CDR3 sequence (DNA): TGTGCCAGCAGCAACAGGGACAGGGGGCGGTACGAGCAGTACTTC.

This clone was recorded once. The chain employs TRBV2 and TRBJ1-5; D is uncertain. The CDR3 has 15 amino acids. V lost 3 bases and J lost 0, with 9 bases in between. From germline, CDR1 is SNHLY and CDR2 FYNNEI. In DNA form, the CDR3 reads TGTGCCAGCAGTGAGTCCGTCTATAGCAATCAGCCCCAGCATTTT. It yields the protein CASSESVYSNQPQHF.

CDR3 DNA sequence: TGTGCCAGCAGCTTGCGGGGAGGGCGCAATCAGCCCCAGCATTTT. This sequence encodes CASSLRGGRNQPQHF. The chain uses TRBV7-7 and TRBJ1-5; unclear D gene. CDR3 length equals 15 residues. CDR1 SSHAT and CDR2 FNYEAQ come from the germline V gene (reference sequence). With 3 bases removed from V and 2 bases from J, the gap between germline ends came to 11 bases.

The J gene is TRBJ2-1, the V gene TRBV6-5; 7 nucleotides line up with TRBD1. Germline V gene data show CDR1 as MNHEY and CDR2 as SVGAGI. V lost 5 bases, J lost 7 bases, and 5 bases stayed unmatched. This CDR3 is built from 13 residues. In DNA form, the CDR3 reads TGTGCCAGCAGTAGACAGGGCCGAAATGAGCAGTTCTTC. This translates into CASSRQGRNEQFF.

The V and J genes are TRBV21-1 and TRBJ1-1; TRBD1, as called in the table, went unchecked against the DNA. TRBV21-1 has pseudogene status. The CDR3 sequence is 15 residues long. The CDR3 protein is CASDRTVILGTEAFF. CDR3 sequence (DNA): TGTGCCAGCGATCGGACAGTGATTCTGGGGACTGAAGCTTTCTTT.